Listed below are T cell receptor beta chains from one sample, sequenced in a study of shared clonotypes between healthy human individuals. TCRdb's copy holds only in-frame clones and misses some; the assay was immunoSEQ multiplex PCR. The sample carries about 670,000 clones, around 72% recorded once. Sequences were obtained from memory CD4+ T cells sorted from blood. The receptor source for this set is a woman in her 30s in good health. Both conserved end residues are part of each CDR3. D genes are given only for firm matches. A row's size may be missing; if present it is once, few, many or a size class.

NA | TRBJ2-3 | TRBV6-1 | few | CASSAFWADTQYF | TGTGCCAGCAGTGCTTTTTGGGCGGATACGCAGTATTTT
NA | TRBJ1-3 | TRBV7-9 | few | CASSLQGRHTIYF | TGTGCCAGCAGCCTCCAGGGGCGGCACACCATATATTTT
TRBD2 | TRBJ2-1 | TRBV7-2 | NA | CASSWNVLADPPNEQFF | TGTGCCAGCAGCTGGAACGTACTAGCGGACCCTCCCAATGAGCAGTTCTTC
NA | TRBJ1-2 | TRBV30 | few | CAWSWSTVDYGYTF | TGTGCCTGGAGTTGGTCGACTGTGGACTATGGCTACACCTTC
NA | TRBJ2-1 | TRBV10-3 | NA | CAIYTGQGRSGRDEQFF | TGTGCCATCTATACAGGCCAGGGAAGGTCGGGACGTGATGAGCAGTTCTTC
NA | TRBJ2-3 | TRBV2 | NA | CASSLTRSTDTQYF | TGTGCCAGCAGTCTGACCCGGTCCACAGATACGCAGTATTTT
TRBD2 | TRBJ2-2 | TRBV19 | NA | CASSMDGRATGELFF | TGTGCCAGTAGTATGGACGGGAGGGCCACCGGGGAGCTGTTTTTT
NA | TRBJ1-1 | TRBV25-1 | NA | CASSDRETEAFF | TGTGCCAGCAGTGACAGGGAGACTGAAGCTTTCTTT
TRBD2 | TRBJ2-2 | TRBV5-1 | NA | CASSGTGLAGYTGELFF | TGCGCCAGCAGCGGGACGGGACTAGCGGGATACACCGGGGAGCTGTTTTTT
NA | TRBJ1-4 | TRBV27 | few | CASSLFRGDGPRGVGGEKLFF | TGTGCCAGCAGTTTATTTCGTGGCGACGGCCCGAGGGGGGTAGGGGGAGAAAAACTGTTTTTT
NA | TRBJ2-1 | TRBV6-5 | NA | CASSVRRGNNEQFF | TGTGCCAGCAGTGTTAGGCGGGGAAACAATGAGCAGTTCTTC
TRBD1 | TRBJ2-6 | TRBV4-1 | NA | CASGLGQGSTGANVLTF | TGCGCCAGCGGCTTGGGACAGGGGAGTACAGGGGCCAACGTCCTGACTTTC
TRBD2 | TRBJ2-4 | TRBV7-8 | once | CASSLARWSGKGNIQYF | TGTGCCAGCAGCTTAGCGCGTTGGAGCGGGAAGGGAAACATTCAGTACTTC
NA | TRBJ2-1 | TRBV21-1 | NA | CASSKVGHNEGNEQFF | TGTGCCAGCAGCAAAGTAGGCCACAACGAGGGCAATGAGCAGTTCTTC
TRBD2 | TRBJ2-1 | TRBV2 | NA | CASTLTSGSYNEQFF | TGTGCCAGCACCCTAACTAGCGGGTCTTACAATGAGCAGTTCTTC
NA | TRBJ2-7 | TRBV27 | NA | CASSQGPSYEQYF | TGTGCCAGCAGTCAGGGTCCTTCCTACGAGCAGTACTTC
NA | TRBJ2-1 | TRBV2 | NA | CATNQLTYNEQFF | TGTGCCACCAACCAACTTACCTACAATGAGCAGTTCTTC
NA | TRBJ1-1 | TRBV15 | few | CATSRDISMNTEAFF | TGTGCCACCAGCAGAGACATATCCATGAACACTGAAGCTTTCTTT
TRBD2 | TRBJ2-4 | TRBV28 | many | CASSLSGLAGGTYF | TGTGCCAGCAGTTTAAGTGGGCTAGCGGGAGGGACGTACTTC
NA | TRBJ2-3 | TRBV6-5 | NA | CASKRGDPDTQYF | TGTGCCAGCAAGAGAGGGGACCCAGATACGCAGTATTTT
NA | TRBJ1-1 | TRBV7-9 | NA | CASSLLQANTEAFF | TGTGCCAGCAGCTTATTACAAGCGAACACTGAAGCTTTCTTT
TRBD2 | TRBJ2-1 | TRBV18 | NA | CASSPFLAGGPNEQFF | TGTGCCAGCTCACCCTTTCTAGCGGGAGGCCCCAATGAGCAGTTCTTC
TRBD1 | TRBJ1-3 | TRBV2 | NA | CASSAGQGSHTIYF | TGTGCCAGCAGTGCGGGACAGGGGTCCCACACCATATATTTT
NA | TRBJ1-2 | TRBV7-2 | NA | CASSFPMTGFGGHGYTF | TGTGCCAGCAGCTTCCCCATGACCGGGTTTGGCGGGCATGGCTACACCTTC
TRBD1 | TRBJ1-5 | TRBV30 | few | CACRTGYQPQHF | TGTGCCTGTCGGACAGGGTATCAGCCCCAGCATTTT
TRBD1 | TRBJ1-1 | TRBV7-9 | once | CASSSLGQTEAFF | TGTGCCAGCAGCTCCCTGGGACAGACTGAAGCTTTCTTT
NA | TRBJ2-1 | TRBV2 | many | CASSPLAAINEQFF | TGTGCCAGCAGTCCATTAGCGGCCATCAATGAGCAGTTCTTC
NA | TRBJ1-3 | TRBV5-1 | many | CASSLGTEGNTIYF | TGCGCCAGCAGCTTGGGGACAGAAGGAAACACCATATATTTT
TRBD1 | TRBJ2-7 | TRBV28 | few | CASSSTGQGYEQYF | TGTGCCAGCAGTTCAACGGGACAGGGTTACGAGCAGTACTTC
NA | TRBJ1-2 | TRBV5-4 | NA | CASSLSLEDGYTF | TGTGCCAGCAGCTTGTCATTAGAGGATGGCTACACCTTC
TRBD1 | TRBJ2-5 | TRBV5-1 | NA | CASLQGATVGETQYF | TGCGCCAGTCTACAGGGGGCGACAGTAGGAGAGACCCAGTACTTC
NA | TRBJ2-2 | TRBV7-9 | NA | CASSLEAGELFF | TGTGCCAGCAGCTTAGAGGCCGGGGAGCTGTTTTTT
NA | TRBJ2-3 | TRBV7-9 | NA | CASSPQGTQHTDTQYF | TGTGCCAGCAGCCCCCAGGGGACGCAGCACACAGATACGCAGTATTTT
NA | TRBJ1-2 | TRBV5-4 | NA | CASSLDWGRTHGYTF | TGTGCCAGCAGCTTGGATTGGGGCAGAACGCATGGCTACACCTTC
TRBD1 | TRBJ1-5 | TRBV28 | NA | CASSSGGGSNQPQHF | TGTGCCAGCAGCTCAGGGGGAGGAAGCAATCAGCCCCAGCATTTT
NA | TRBJ1-1 | TRBV6-1 | NA | CASSELGGDTEAFF | TGTGCCAGCAGTGAATTGGGTGGGGACACTGAAGCTTTCTTT
TRBD2 | TRBJ2-1 | TRBV25-1 | NA | CASSYTSPTSGRVNEQFF | TGTGCCAGCAGTTACACATCCCCCACTAGCGGGAGAGTAAATGAGCAGTTCTTC
NA | TRBJ1-3 | TRBV2 | NA | CASSERAYSGNTIYF | TGTGCCAGCAGTGAAAGGGCTTACTCTGGAAACACCATATATTTT
NA | TRBJ2-5 | TRBV11-3 | many | CASSLMAQETQYF | TGTGCCAGCAGCTTAATGGCCCAAGAGACCCAGTACTTC
TRBD2 | TRBJ2-3 | TRBV30 | NA | CAWSTRLAGVADTQYF | TGTGCCTGGAGTACACGACTAGCGGGAGTAGCAGATACGCAGTATTTT
TRBD1 | TRBJ2-2 | TRBV11-1 | few | CASSSWTGRSGELFF | TGTGCCAGCAGCTCTTGGACAGGGAGGTCCGGGGAGCTGTTTTTT
TRBD1 | TRBJ2-7 | TRBV30 | NA | CAWSGQTGGQDEQYF | TGTGCCTGGAGTGGACAGACAGGGGGCCAGGACGAGCAGTACTTC
NA | TRBJ2-3 | TRBV4-2 | NA | CASSQDHWSAVTQYF | TGTGCCAGCAGCCAAGATCACTGGTCCGCGGTTACGCAGTATTTT
TRBD2 | TRBJ2-7 | TRBV5-1 | few | CASSSRTSGTRSSYEQYF | TGCGCCAGCAGCTCGAGGACTAGCGGTACCCGGAGCTCCTACGAGCAGTACTTC
TRBD1 | TRBJ1-5 | TRBV28 | many | CASSLPGQGFQPQHF | TGTGCCAGCAGTTTACCGGGACAGGGTTTTCAGCCCCAGCATTTT
TRBD2 | TRBJ2-7 | TRBV11-2 | NA | CASSILGTRVPFEQYF | TGTGCCAGCAGCATACTAGGGACTAGAGTCCCGTTCGAGCAGTACTTC
TRBD1 | TRBJ1-4 | TRBV18 | NA | CASSSGTGDEKLFF | TGTGCCAGCTCATCCGGGACAGGTGATGAAAAACTGTTTTTT
TRBD2 | TRBJ2-1 | TRBV14 | NA | CASSTWRSGSYNEQFF | TGTGCCAGCAGCACCTGGCGTAGCGGGAGCTATAATGAGCAGTTCTTC
NA | TRBJ1-4 | TRBV28 | NA | CASGPLSLNREPNEKLFF | TGTGCCAGCGGCCCTCTTTCCCTGAACAGGGAGCCTAATGAAAAACTGTTTTTT
TRBD2 | TRBJ2-7 | TRBV5-4 | NA | CASRPAGTTREQYF | TGTGCCAGCAGACCAGCCGGGACTACTCGCGAGCAGTACTTC
TRBD1 | TRBJ2-7 | TRBV28 | NA | CASSLYGDRGTYEQYF | TGTGCCAGCAGTTTATATGGGGACAGGGGTACCTACGAGCAGTACTTC
NA | TRBJ2-6 | TRBV2 | NA | CASSGQGGGANVLTF | TGTGCCAGCAGTGGTCAGGGTGGTGGGGCCAACGTCCTGACTTTC
NA | TRBJ2-3 | TRBV19 | NA | CASGALISTDTQYF | TGTGCCAGTGGGGCACTGATTAGCACAGATACGCAGTATTTT